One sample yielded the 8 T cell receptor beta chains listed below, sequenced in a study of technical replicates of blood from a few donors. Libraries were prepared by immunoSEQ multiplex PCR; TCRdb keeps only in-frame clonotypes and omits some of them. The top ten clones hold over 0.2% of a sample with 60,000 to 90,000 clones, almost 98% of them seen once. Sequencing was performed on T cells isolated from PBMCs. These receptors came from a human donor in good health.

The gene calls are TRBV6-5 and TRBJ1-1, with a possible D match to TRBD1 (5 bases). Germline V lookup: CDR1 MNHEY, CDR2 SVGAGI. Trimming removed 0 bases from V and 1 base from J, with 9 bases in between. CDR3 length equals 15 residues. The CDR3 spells CASSYSTEPNTEAFF. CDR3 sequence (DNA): TGTGCCAGCAGTTACTCGACAGAGCCGAACACTGAAGCTTTCTTT.

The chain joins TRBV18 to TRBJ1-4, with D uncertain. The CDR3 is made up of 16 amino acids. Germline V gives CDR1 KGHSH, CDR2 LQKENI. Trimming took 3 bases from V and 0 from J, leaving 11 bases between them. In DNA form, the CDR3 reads TGTGCCAGCTCACCCGCTAATCATGCAACTAATGAAAAACTGTTTTTT. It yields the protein CASSPANHATNEKLFF.

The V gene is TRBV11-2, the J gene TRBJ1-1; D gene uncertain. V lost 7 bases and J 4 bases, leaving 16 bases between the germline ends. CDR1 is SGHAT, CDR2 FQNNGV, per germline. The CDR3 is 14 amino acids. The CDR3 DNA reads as TGTGCCAGCACCCTCGGGAGGGTTGTCACTGAAGCTTTCTTT. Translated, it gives CASTLGRVVTEAFF.

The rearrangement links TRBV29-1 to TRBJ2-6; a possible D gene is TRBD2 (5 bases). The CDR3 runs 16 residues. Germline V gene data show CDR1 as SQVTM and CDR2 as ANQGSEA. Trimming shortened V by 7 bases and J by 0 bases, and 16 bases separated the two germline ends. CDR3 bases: TGCAGCGCTCCCCTGAGCGGAAGCTCTGGGGCCAACGTCCTGACTTTC. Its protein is CSAPLSGSSGANVLTF.

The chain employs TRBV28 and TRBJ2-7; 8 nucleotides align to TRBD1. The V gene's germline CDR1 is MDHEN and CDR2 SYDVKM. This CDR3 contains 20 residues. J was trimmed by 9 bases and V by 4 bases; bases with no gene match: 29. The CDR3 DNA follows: TGTGCCAGCAGTTCCGAACTCGAGCCCCCAGGGGGCCTTACGGTTTGGGGGCAGTACTTC. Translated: CASSSELEPPGGLTVWGQYF.

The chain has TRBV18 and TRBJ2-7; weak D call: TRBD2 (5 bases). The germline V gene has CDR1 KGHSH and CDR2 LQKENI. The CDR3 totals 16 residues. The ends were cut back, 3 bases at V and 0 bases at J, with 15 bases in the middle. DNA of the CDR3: TGTGCCAGCTCACCTGCTAGCAGGACGCACTCCTACGAGCAGTACTTC. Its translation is CASSPASRTHSYEQYF.

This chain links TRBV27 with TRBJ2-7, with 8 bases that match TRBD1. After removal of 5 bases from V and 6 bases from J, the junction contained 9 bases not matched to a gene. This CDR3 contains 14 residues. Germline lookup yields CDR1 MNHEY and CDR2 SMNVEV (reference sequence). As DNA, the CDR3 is TGTGCCAGCAGTGGATACAGGGGGAAGGGCGAGCAGTACTTC. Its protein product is CASSGYRGKGEQYF.

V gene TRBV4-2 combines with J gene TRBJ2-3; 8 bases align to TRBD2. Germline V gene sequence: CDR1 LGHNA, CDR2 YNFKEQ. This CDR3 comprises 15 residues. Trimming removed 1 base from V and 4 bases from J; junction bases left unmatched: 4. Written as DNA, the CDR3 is TGTGCCAGCAGCCAAGCGGGGGGGCCCGCAGATACGCAGTATTTT. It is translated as CASSQAGGPADTQYF.